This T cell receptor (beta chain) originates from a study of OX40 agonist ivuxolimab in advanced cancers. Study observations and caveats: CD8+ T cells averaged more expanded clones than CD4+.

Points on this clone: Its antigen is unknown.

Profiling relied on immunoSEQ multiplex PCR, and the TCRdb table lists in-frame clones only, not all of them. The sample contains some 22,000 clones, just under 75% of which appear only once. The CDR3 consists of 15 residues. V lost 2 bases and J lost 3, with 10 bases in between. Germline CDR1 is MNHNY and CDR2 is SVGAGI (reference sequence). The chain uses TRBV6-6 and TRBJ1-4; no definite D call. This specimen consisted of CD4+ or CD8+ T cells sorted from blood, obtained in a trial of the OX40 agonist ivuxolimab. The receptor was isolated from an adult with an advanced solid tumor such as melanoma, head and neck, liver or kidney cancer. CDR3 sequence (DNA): TGTGCCAGCAGTTACACGTGGCTCTCTAATGAAAAACTGTTTTTT. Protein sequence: CASSYTWLSNEKLFF.